The 22 T cell receptor beta chains listed next were all sequenced from one sample in a study of blood T cell repertoires in COVID-19 (dated by TCRdb to about 2020). To prepare the library, the immunoSEQ multiplex PCR assay was applied. TCRdb retrieved this table from immuneACCESS and kept in-frame rearrangements only. Not all clones are present; in checked studies, unresolved V genes account for under half, and no reason is known for the remainder. This sample holds 80,000 or so clones; about 76% were observed only once. The ten most abundant clones make up approximately 40% of the sample. Sequenced material: peripheral blood. Every receptor here comes from a man aged 80 or over with acute or convalescent COVID-19.

This chain joins TRBV4-3 and TRBJ1-3; D gene uncertain. The V end was cut by 4 bases, the J end by 0 bases, with 19 bases between. Germline CDR1 is LGHNA and CDR2 is YSLEER. The CDR3 is 18 residues long. CDR3: CASSRERLQPYSGNTIYF. As DNA, the CDR3 is TGCGCCAGCAGCCGAGAAAGGTTACAGCCGTACTCTGGAAACACCATATATTTT.

This chain links TRBV2 with TRBJ2-4, with 9 bases aligning to TRBD2. V dropped 1 base and J dropped 1; count of bases not matched to a gene: 2. This CDR3 is built from 16 residues. Germline loops: CDR1 SNHLY, CDR2 FYNNEI. Here the CDR3 DNA reads TGTGCCAGCAGTGAAGGTCTAGCGGGGGCCAAAAACATTCAGTACTTC. It translates to CASSEGLAGAKNIQYF. The full variable domain, with the rest looked up from reference TRBV2 and TRBJ2-4, is EPEVTQTPSHQVTQMGQEVILRCVPISNHLYFYWYRQILGQKVEFLVSFYNNEISEKSEIFDDQFSVERPDGSNFTLKIRSTKLEDSAMYFCASSEGLAGAKNIQYFGAGTRLSVL.

The chain joins TRBV29-1 to TRBJ1-1; D remains ambiguous. Deletions cut 4 bases from V and 1 base from J, with 10 bases between. The CDR3 runs to 13 residues. CDR1 is SQVTM, CDR2 ANQGSEA, per germline. Written as DNA, the CDR3 is TGCAGCGTTGTCCTTCTCTCGAACACTGAAGCTTTCTTT. The encoded protein is CSVVLLSNTEAFF.

The chain carries TRBV5-1 and TRBJ2-7; D perhaps matches TRBD2 (5 bases). The length of the CDR3 is 14 residues. V lost 3 bases to trimming and J lost 2 bases, with 12 bases between them. CDR1 is SGHRS and CDR2 is YFSETQ in the germline V gene. CDR3 DNA: TGCGCCAGCAGCTGGGCCCCCGGGACCTACGAGCAGTACTTC. Protein: CASSWAPGTYEQYF.

This chain connects TRBV11-3 to TRBJ2-5; TRBD2 aligns across 11 bases. J lost 0 bases, V lost 3 bases, and 3 bases had no gene match. The CDR3 covers 16 residues. Germline V gene lookup returns CDR1 SGHNT and CDR2 YENEEA. The CDR3 sequence: CASSLGLAEYQETQYF. The CDR3 bases are TGTGCCAGCAGCTTGGGACTAGCGGAGTACCAAGAGACCCAGTACTTC.

On this clone: Other nucleotide sequences in the sample specify the same CDR3. V gene TRBV18 combines with J gene TRBJ2-1, with 7 positions matching TRBD2. Germline loops: CDR1 KGHSH, CDR2 LQKENI. V lost 0 bases, J lost 0 bases, and 2 bases stayed unmatched. The CDR3 sequence is 16 residues long. This CDR3 reads CASSPPTGGSYNEQFF. CDR3 sequence (DNA): TGTGCCAGCTCACCACCGACGGGAGGCTCCTACAATGAGCAGTTCTTC.

The chain couples TRBV9 to TRBJ1-1, with 8 bases fitting TRBD1. J gave up 4 bases and V 7 bases, and 6 bases lay outside the gene matches. Looked up from germline, CDR1 is SGDLS and CDR2 is YYNGEE. The CDR3 length is 13 residues. The DNA of the CDR3 is TGTGCCAGCGGACAGGGACCCTTCACTGAAGCTTTCTTT. Its protein is CASGQGPFTEAFF. Variable domain in full (rest from reference TRBV9 and TRBJ1-1): DSGVTQTPKHLITATGQRVTLRCSPRSGDLSVYWYQQSLDQGLQFLIQYYNGEERAKGNILERFSAQQFPDLHSELNLSSLELGDSALYFCASGQGPFTEAFFGQGTRLTVV.

The rearrangement joins TRBV19 to TRBJ2-2; 7 bases map to TRBD1. This CDR3 is 15 amino acids long. Germline lookup yields CDR1 LNHDA and CDR2 SQIVND (reference sequence). Unmatched junction bases numbered 7, after V lost 8 bases and J lost 1 base. Here the CDR3 reads CASPRQGKNTGELFF. CDR3 DNA sequence: TGTGCCAGTCCCCGACAGGGAAAGAACACCGGGGAGCTGTTTTTT.

This clone was recorded only once. The chain carries TRBV2 and TRBJ2-4; the match to TRBD1 covers 7 bases. CDR1 is SNHLY, CDR2 FYNNEI, per germline. J gave up 1 base and V 4 bases, and 13 bases lay outside the gene matches. This CDR3 spans 18 amino acids. The CDR3 sequence: CASSGQGNAGMAKNIQYF. The CDR3 DNA is TGTGCCAGCAGTGGACAGGGAAATGCGGGTATGGCCAAAAACATTCAGTACTTC. Using reference TRBV2 and TRBJ2-4 for the parts outside the CDR3, the full variable domain is EPEVTQTPSHQVTQMGQEVILRCVPISNHLYFYWYRQILGQKVEFLVSFYNNEISEKSEIFDDQFSVERPDGSNFTLKIRSTKLEDSAMYFCASSGQGNAGMAKNIQYFGAGTRLSVL.

Here the CDR3 DNA reads TGTGCCAGCACCGGGACAAAGTCCTACGAGCAGTACTTC. Its translation is CASTGTKSYEQYF. The chain uses TRBV6-5 and TRBJ2-7; D possibly corresponds to TRBD1 (6 bases). V was clipped by 7 bases and J by 1 base, with 11 bases between them. The CDR3 length is 13 residues. Germline CDR1 and CDR2: MNHEY and SVGAGI.

This chain links TRBV5-1 with TRBJ1-5; maybe TRBD1 (5 bases). The CDR3 spans 14 residues. Germline CDR1 SGHRS, CDR2 YFSETQ. Trimming took 0 bases from V and 5 from J, leaving 9 bases between them. The CDR3 bases are TGCGCCAGCAGCTTGGGACAGACTGATCAGCCCCAGCATTTT. Translating it yields CASSLGQTDQPQHF.

The chain employs TRBV7-6 and TRBJ1-1, with a tentative D call TRBD1 (5 bases). This CDR3 region has 17 residues. The V gene lost 1 base and the J gene lost 0 bases, with 15 bases spanning the gap. Germline CDR1 reads SGHVS; CDR2 reads FNYEAQ. The CDR3 DNA reads TGTGCCAGCAGCTTAGAATCAGGGTTGCCTATGAACACTGAAGCTTTCTTT. This encodes CASSLESGLPMNTEAFF.

The chain has TRBV4-2 and TRBJ2-7, with 9 nucleotides matching TRBD2. Trimming took 0 bases from V and 6 from J; bases not matched to a gene: 6. Germline loops: CDR1 LGHNA, CDR2 YNFKEQ. The CDR3 contains 15 residues. CDR3 coding DNA: TGTGCCAGCAGCCAAGAAAAGGGACTAGCAAGCGAGCAGTACTTC. Translating it yields CASSQEKGLASEQYF.

This sequence joins TRBV2 and TRBJ2-5; 10 nucleotides line up with TRBD1. The length of the CDR3 is 14 residues. The germline CDR1 and CDR2 sequences are SNHLY and FYNNEI. The V and J ends lost 10 bases and 5 bases, in that order; junction bases with no gene match: 10. The CDR3 DNA is TGTGCCACCCCACCGACAGGGGGCAAGGAGACCCAGTACTTC. Encoded protein: CATPPTGGKETQYF.

The chain couples TRBV12-3 or TRBV12-4 to TRBJ1-2; D might be TRBD1 (6 bases). The CDR3 length is 13 residues. Trimming shortened V by 7 bases and J by 8 bases, and 17 bases separated the two germline ends. CDR3: CASNVGTFDGYTF. The CDR3 DNA is TGTGCCAGCAACGTCGGGACATTTGACGGCTACACCTTC.

The genes are TRBV18 and TRBJ2-3; 11 bases agree with TRBD2. Trimming removed 4 bases from V and 5 bases from J; junction bases left unmatched: 2. This CDR3 is built from 14 residues. Germline CDR1 and CDR2: KGHSH and LQKENI. CDR3 loop: CASSLTSGRDTQYF. Here the CDR3 DNA reads TGTGCCAGCTCACTAACTAGCGGGAGAGATACGCAGTATTTT.

V and J are TRBV3-1 (or the pseudogene TRBV3-2) and TRBJ1-2, with 12 bases identical to TRBD1. The V segment lost 3 bases and the J segment 3 bases; nucleotides outside the gene matches: 5. The CDR3 contains 16 residues. CDR1 is LGHDT and CDR2 is YNNKEL in the germline V gene (reference sequence). The CDR3 sequence is CASSQWDRGQDYGYTF. The DNA for the CDR3 is TGTGCCAGCAGCCAGTGGGACAGGGGGCAGGACTATGGCTACACCTTC.

V usage is TRBV2 and J usage is TRBJ2-7; 12 bases align to TRBD2. The CDR3 is 14 amino acids. Germline loops: CDR1 SNHLY, CDR2 FYNNEI. After removal of 1 base from V and 11 bases from J, the junction contained 6 bases not matched to a gene. CDR3 sequence reads: CASSEGASGRAEYF. The CDR3 bases are TGTGCCAGCAGTGAAGGGGCTAGCGGGAGGGCGGAGTACTTC.

V is TRBV14 and J is TRBJ1-2; D is unclear. CDR3 length equals 12 residues. Germline loops: CDR1 SGHDN, CDR2 FVKESK. Trimming removed 1 base at V and 4 bases at J, with 4 bases between. CDR3 sequence reads: CASSQALYGYTF. CDR3 in DNA: TGTGCCAGCAGCCAAGCCCTCTATGGCTACACCTTC. The full variable domain, with the rest looked up from reference TRBV14 and TRBJ1-2, is EAGVTQFPSHSVIEKGQTVTLRCDPISGHDNLYWYRRVMGKEIKFLLHFVKESKQDESGMPNNRFLAERTGGTYSTLKVQPAELEDSGVYFCASSQALYGYTFGSGTRLTVV.

J is TRBJ2-7 and V is TRBV5-4; a weak D match, TRBD1 (6 bases). The germline V gene has CDR1 SGHNT and CDR2 YYREEE (reference sequence). V was shortened by 0 bases and J by 2 bases, with 12 bases between the two germline ends. CDR3 length: 15 amino acids. The CDR3 protein is CASSLGGHSTYEQYF. DNA of the CDR3: TGTGCCAGCAGCTTGGGGGGACACTCAACCTACGAGCAGTACTTC. Full variable domain (missing parts from reference TRBV5-4 and TRBJ2-7): ETGVTQSPTHLIKTRGQQVTLRCSSQSGHNTVSWYQQALGQGPQFIFQYYREEENGRGNFPPRFSGLQFPNYSSELNVNALELDDSALYLCASSLGGHSTYEQYFGPGTRLTVT.

The chain links TRBV24-1 to TRBJ2-3, with TRBD2 matching over 8 bases. The V segment lost 5 bases and the J segment 1 base; nucleotides outside the gene matches: 4. This CDR3 has 15 amino acids. Per the germline V gene, CDR1 is KGHDR and CDR2 is SFDVKD. CDR3 protein: CATSGTSGRTDTQYF. DNA for the CDR3: TGTGCCACCAGTGGAACTAGCGGACGCACAGATACGCAGTATTTT.

This clone has just one count. The V and J genes are TRBV12-3 or TRBV12-4 and TRBJ1-2; D may be TRBD1 (6 bases). This CDR3 has 13 residues. The V gene lost 6 bases and the J gene lost 4 bases, with 12 bases spanning the gap. The DNA for the CDR3 is TGTGCCAGCAGCTGGACAGTTTTCTATGGCTACACCTTC. It is translated as CASSWTVFYGYTF.